This TCR beta chain was profiled in a study of response to subunit inactivated influenza vaccine. Trimming shortened V by 3 bases and J by 4 bases, and 13 bases separated the two germline ends. Germline V CDR1 and CDR2: SGHRS, YFSETQ. The CDR3 length is 14 residues. TCRdb independently ran MiXCR on the RT-PCR reads; one entry per CDR3 protein. This sample has about 540,000 distinct CDR3 sequences, with roughly 25% found just once. This sample was also put to use in a study of T cells expressing NK-cell markers. That publication notes: UMIs were included in TCR beta cDNA generated by 5'RACE template switching. CD3+CD56+NKG2C+, CD3+CD56+NKG2C- and CD3+CD56-NKG2C+ T cells, once sorted, supplied the TCR beta repertoires. Top CD8+ clonotypes included the dominant CD3+CD56+NKG2C+ clonotypes in six donors. The leading position in the CD3+CD56-NKG2C+ fraction of a few donors also went to these clonotypes.

This receptor was identified in a middle-aged man who received an inactivated influenza vaccine. The chain has TRBV5-1 and TRBJ2-5; D tentatively fits TRBD1 or TRBD2 (6 bases each). Sequencing was performed on CD4+ T cells sorted from PBMCs, taken about 11 days after vaccination. This chain's CDR3 is CASSWGASGETQYF. The CDR3 DNA is TGCGCCAGCAGCTGGGGGGCGTCGGGAGAGACCCAGTACTTC. Combining the CDR3 with reference TRBV5-1 and TRBJ2-5 gives the whole variable domain KAGVTQTPRYLIKTRGQQVTLSCSPISGHRSVSWYQQTPGQGLQFLFEYFSETQRNKGNFPGRFSGRQFSNSRSEMNVSTLELGDSALYLCASSWGASGETQYFGPGTRLLVL.